This TCR beta chain was recovered during a study of T cell responses to AZD1222 COVID-19 vaccine listed by TCRdb under 2021. Background on the whole study: Because spike-specific TCR depth and breadth did not differ between the two schedules, AZD1222 recipients who got a second dose at roughly 4 weeks were pooled with those who got a second dose at roughly 12 weeks. A total of 230 to 250 trial participants underwent TCR sequencing, of whom some 200 had received two doses of AZD1222 and about 26 had received two doses of the MenACWY control vaccine. Trial participants were enrolled by age into subgroups of 18-55, 56-69 and 70-plus years, and around 150, 28 and 57 TCR-sequenced participants, respectively, were included in these subgroups. Study-level results and caveats: The vaccine-associated CD4 TCRs covered the entire spike protein, and the dominant responses fell in regions 160-218 and 743-854. Conclusions about previously exposed vaccinees were limited because only six or seven AZD1222 recipients were SARS-CoV-2 seropositive at baseline. After two AZD1222 doses, both the breadth and the depth of spike-specific TCRs were significantly higher than at day 0 and than in MenACWY recipients. Most participants were white British and females outnumbered males, and the authors suggested that clonal diversity may have been underestimated. Reportedly, almost half of the unique spike-specific TCRs recognized epitopes lying outside the regions that are mutated in the B.1.351 and B.1.1.7 variants. The 56-69-year group was small, and its depth increase did not reach significance, likely because of low power. Because no day 14 peak-response samples were available, the repertoires could be characterized only after the peak T cell response.

The CDR3 regions of human TCRbeta chains were analyzed by immunosequencing. Per the original workflow: Repertoire TCRs were matched against a reference library of SARS-CoV-2-specific TCRs generated with the MIRA antigen-specificity platform. Breadth was defined as the fraction of unique TCRs that were SARS-CoV-2-associated. Depth was defined as the fraction of total T cells that were SARS-CoV-2-associated. Using the MIRA data, each spike-specific TCR was assigned both to the spike region to which the TCR was reactive and to a CD4 or CD8 class. Log10-transformed breadth and depth values were compared by one-way ANOVA with Sidak's multiple comparisons tests. Here the immuneACCESS table is served through TCRdb, limited to in-frame sequences with V and J called. Missing clones are a known gap in these copies; in checked studies unresolved V genes cover under half, and the rest lacks a known reason. D and trimming were read from the DNA, whereas the V and J calls and clone size are those reported in that table. The sample has 100,000 to 150,000 clones on record, 89% of them singletons. Together, the top ten hold just under 6.5% of the sample.

This sample's time point label indicates: baseline before first vaccination. Vaccinee samples were obtained from the UK trials COV001 and COV002, which included a single-blind randomized controlled phase 2/3 trial of AZD1222 (ChAdOx1 nCoV-19) in healthy adults. For TCRbeta chain sequencing, PBMC samples were collected from trial participants at day 0 and at day 28 after the second dose. The junction shows trimming of 5 bases on V and 4 bases on J, plus 15 bases between the germline ends. The CDR3 goes from the cysteine to the phenylalanine over 14 residues. CDR3 DNA only is kept here, 42 bases in frame from base 1. From the germline V gene, CDR1 is SGDLS and CDR2 is YYNGEE. Within its sample, this clone is medium-sized (0.01 to 0.1%). The target of this receptor is not known. The sample holds no much larger clone one base away, and base qualities are not on file.

Sequenced material: peripheral blood, taken on day 0 of AZD1222 vaccination. The rearranged segments are TRBV9 and TRBJ1-1; 5 matching bases give a weak D call of TRBD1. The receptor was isolated from an adult in good health. The DNA sequence reads TGTGCCAGCAGTAAACAGTCCGGGGGCACTGAAGCTTTCTTT. The translation is CASSKQSGGTEAFF.